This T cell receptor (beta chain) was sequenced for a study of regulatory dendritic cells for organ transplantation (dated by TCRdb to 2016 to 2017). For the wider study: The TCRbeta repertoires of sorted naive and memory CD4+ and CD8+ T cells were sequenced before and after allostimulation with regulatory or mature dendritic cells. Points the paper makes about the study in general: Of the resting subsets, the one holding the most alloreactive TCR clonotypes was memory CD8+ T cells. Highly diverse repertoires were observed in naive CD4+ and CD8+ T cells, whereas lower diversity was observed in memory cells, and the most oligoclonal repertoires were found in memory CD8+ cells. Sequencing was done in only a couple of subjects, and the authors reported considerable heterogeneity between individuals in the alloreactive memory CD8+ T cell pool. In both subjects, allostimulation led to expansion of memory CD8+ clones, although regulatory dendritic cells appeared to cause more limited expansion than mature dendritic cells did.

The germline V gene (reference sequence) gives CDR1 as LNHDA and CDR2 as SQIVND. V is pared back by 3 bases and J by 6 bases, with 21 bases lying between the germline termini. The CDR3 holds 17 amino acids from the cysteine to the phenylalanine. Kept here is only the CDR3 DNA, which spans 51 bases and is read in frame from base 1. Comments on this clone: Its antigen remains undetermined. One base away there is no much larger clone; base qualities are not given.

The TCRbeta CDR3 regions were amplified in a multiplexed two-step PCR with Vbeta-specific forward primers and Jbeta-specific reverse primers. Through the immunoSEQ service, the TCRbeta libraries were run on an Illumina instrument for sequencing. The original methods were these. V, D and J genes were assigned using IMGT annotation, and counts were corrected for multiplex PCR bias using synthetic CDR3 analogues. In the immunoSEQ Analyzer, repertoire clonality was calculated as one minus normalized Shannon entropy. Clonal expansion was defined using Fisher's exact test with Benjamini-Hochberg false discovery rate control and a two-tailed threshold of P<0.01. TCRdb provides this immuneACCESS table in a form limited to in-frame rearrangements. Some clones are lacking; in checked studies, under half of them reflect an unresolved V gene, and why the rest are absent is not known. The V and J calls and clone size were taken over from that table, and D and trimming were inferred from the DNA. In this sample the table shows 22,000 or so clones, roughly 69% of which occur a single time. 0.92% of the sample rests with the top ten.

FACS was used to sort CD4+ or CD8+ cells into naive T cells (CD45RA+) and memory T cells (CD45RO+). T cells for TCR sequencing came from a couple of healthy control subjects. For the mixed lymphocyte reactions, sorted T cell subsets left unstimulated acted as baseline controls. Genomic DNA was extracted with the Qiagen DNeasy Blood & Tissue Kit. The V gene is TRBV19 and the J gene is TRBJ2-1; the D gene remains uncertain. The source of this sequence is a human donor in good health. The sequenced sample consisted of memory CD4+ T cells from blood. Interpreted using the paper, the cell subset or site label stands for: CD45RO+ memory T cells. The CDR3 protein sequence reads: CASSIVRDSSVANEQFF. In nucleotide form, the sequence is TGTGCCAGTAGTATTGTTAGAGACTCAAGTGTGGCCAATGAGCAGTTCTTC.